Listed here are 19 T cell receptor beta chains from one sample, sequenced in a study of CD8 T cells in Susac syndrome. RNA in amounts of 0.5 to 1 ug was reverse transcribed with random hexamers. TCRdb passed the immunoSEQ multiplex PCR reads through MiXCR, listing each CDR3 protein once. The repertoire consists of 200,000 or so distinct CDR3 sequences, with around 95% occurring once and the leading ten covering about 0.093%. The sample was CD4+ T cells from PBMCs. Receptor source: a human donor with multiple sclerosis.

The J gene is TRBJ1-5, the V gene TRBV3-1; D is undetermined. The germline gives CDR1 LGHDT, CDR2 YNNKEL (reference sequence). The CDR3 has 13 residues. The ends were cut back, 1 base at V and 0 bases at J, with 1 base in the middle. CDR3 residues: CASSQVSNQPQHF. The CDR3 bases are TGTGCCAGCAGCCAAGTTAGCAATCAGCCCCAGCATTTT.

This clonotype was seen a few times. The chain uses TRBV30 and TRBJ2-3; D not certain. The germline V and J ends were trimmed by 0 bases and 0 bases, with 4 bases remaining between them. Per germline, CDR1 GTSNPN and CDR2 SVGIG (reference sequence). The CDR3 spans 13 residues. This chain's CDR3 is CAWSVRSTDTQYF. DNA of the CDR3: TGTGCCTGGAGTGTACGGAGCACAGATACGCAGTATTTT.

CDR3 DNA: TGTGCCAGCAGCCGACCAGGGGGGACTGAAGCTTTCTTT. Its translation is CASSRPGGTEAFF. The gene calls are TRBV5-6 and TRBJ1-1, with 7 bases that match TRBD1. Germline trimming cut 4 bases from V and 5 bases from J; bases unmatched to any gene: 5. Germline V CDR1 and CDR2: SGHDT, YYEEEE. This CDR3 comprises 13 residues.

The chain combines TRBV7-2 with TRBJ2-3; 7 nucleotides align to TRBD1. This CDR3 has 16 residues. CDR1 and CDR2 (germline): SGHTA, FQGNSA. V lost 5 bases, J lost 0 bases, and 8 bases stayed unmatched. CDR3 in DNA: TGTGCCAGCAGCCAACGACAGGGTGGGAGCACAGATACGCAGTATTTT. Translated, it gives CASSQRQGGSTDTQYF. The whole variable domain, filled in from reference TRBV7-2 and TRBJ2-3, reads GAGVSQSPSNKVTEKGKDVELRCDPISGHTALYWYRQSLGQGLEFLIYFQGNSAPDKSGLPSDRFSAERTGGSVSTLTIQRTQQEDSAVYLCASSQRQGGSTDTQYFGPGTRLTVL.

The V and J genes are TRBV4-3 and TRBJ2-7; tentative D call: TRBD2 (5 bases). The CDR3 runs to 14 residues. CDR1 and CDR2 from the germline V gene are LGHNA and YSLEER. V shed 0 bases and J shed 6 bases, with 12 bases lying between them. The CDR3 loop is CASSQDSEVSEQYF. The CDR3 nucleotides are TGCGCCAGCAGCCAAGATTCGGAGGTGTCCGAGCAGTACTTC.

The chain links TRBV5-1 to TRBJ2-1; 11 nucleotides line up with TRBD2. Per germline, CDR1 SGHRS and CDR2 YFSETQ. The CDR3 spans 16 residues. V gave up 0 bases and J gave up 3 bases; unmatched junction bases: 2. The CDR3 DNA is TGCGCCAGCAGCTTGGGACTAGCGGGGATCTACAATGAGCAGTTCTTC. It translates to CASSLGLAGIYNEQFF.

The rearrangement uses TRBV5-1 and TRBJ2-2; a possible D gene is TRBD2 (5 bases). Germline V CDR1 and CDR2: SGHRS, YFSETQ. The CDR3 runs to 14 residues. The ends were cut back, 2 bases at V and 7 bases at J, with 12 bases in the middle. The CDR3 nucleotides read TGCGCCAGCAGCTTAGCTAGCTCCGGCGGGGAGCTGTTTTTT. Residues: CASSLASSGGELFF.

This clonotype was seen a single time. CDR3 amino acids: CASSETPTSGNTIYF. CDR3 bases: TGTGCCAGCAGCGAGACACCGACCTCTGGAAACACCATATATTTT. The rearrangement uses TRBV9 and TRBJ1-3; D not certain. CDR1 and CDR2 from the germline V gene are SGDLS and YYNGEE. CDR3 size: 15 residues. V shed 3 bases and J shed 0 bases, with 10 bases lying between them.

This clonotype occurred once. The chain has TRBV7-2 and TRBJ1-1; maybe TRBD1 (6 bases). Trimming took off 2 bases at V and 4 bases at J, with 14 bases between the two ends. The CDR3 contains 15 residues. Germline V gives CDR1 SGHTA, CDR2 FQGNSA. The CDR3 nucleotides are TGTGCCAGCAGCTTAAGGGGGTCCCGGGGCACTGAAGCTTTCTTT. Residues: CASSLRGSRGTEAFF.

This chain links TRBV20-1 with TRBJ2-3, with D possibly called TRBD1 or TRBD2 (5 bases each). V was pared by 3 bases and J by 5 bases, with 15 bases between. This CDR3 is 14 amino acids long. Germline values: CDR1 DFQATT, CDR2 SNEGSKA (reference sequence). CDR3 region: CSARPGPTGDTQYF. For the CDR3, the DNA is TGCAGTGCTAGGCCGGGACCCACCGGAGATACGCAGTATTTT.

The V call is TRBV24-1, the J call TRBJ2-7, with TRBD1 matching 8 bases. Per the germline V gene, CDR1 is KGHDR and CDR2 is SFDVKD. The CDR3 is 14 amino acids. V lost 3 bases to trimming and J lost 5 bases; unmatched junction nucleotides: 5. The CDR3 is CATSDPWTGNEQYF. For the CDR3, the DNA is TGTGCCACCAGTGATCCGTGGACAGGGAACGAGCAGTACTTC.

This chain connects TRBV20-1 to TRBJ2-5, with no clear D. Trimming removed 6 bases from V and 0 bases from J, with 11 bases in between. This CDR3 is 13 amino acids long. The germline gives CDR1 DFQATT, CDR2 SNEGSKA (reference sequence). The CDR3 reads CSALLWNQETQYF. The CDR3 nucleotides are TGCAGTGCGCTGTTGTGGAACCAAGAGACCCAGTACTTC.

The genes are TRBV14 and TRBJ1-2, with no clear D. Germline-derived CDR1 and CDR2 are SGHDN and FVKESK. Between the trimmed V and J ends, which lost 3 bases and 8 bases, there was a span of 13 bases. The CDR3 consists of 13 residues. The CDR3 DNA reads as TGTGCCAGCAGCCACCCGGGGTTTGGAGGCTACACCTTC. Protein: CASSHPGFGGYTF. Using reference TRBV14 and TRBJ1-2 for the parts outside the CDR3, the full variable domain is EAGVTQFPSHSVIEKGQTVTLRCDPISGHDNLYWYRRVMGKEIKFLLHFVKESKQDESGMPNNRFLAERTGGTYSTLKVQPAELEDSGVYFCASSHPGFGGYTFGSGTRLTVV.

This rearrangement joins TRBV6-2 or TRBV6-3 to TRBJ2-3, with D possibly being TRBD1 or TRBD2 (5 bases each). Germline assignment: CDR1 MNHEY and CDR2 SVGEGT. The CDR3 contains 15 residues. V was cut by 11 bases and J by 8 bases, with 26 bases left in between. The CDR3 DNA sequence: TGTGCCGCCTCCCTCGAGCAGGGAGTTGCCTTTACGCAGTATTTT. This sequence encodes CAASLEQGVAFTQYF.

The chain has TRBV18 and TRBJ1-1; TRBD1 matches at 8 bases. The germline gives CDR1 KGHSH, CDR2 LQKENI. Trimming cost V 2 bases and J 11 bases; bases outside gene matches: 7. CDR3 length equals 13 residues. DNA for the CDR3: TGTGCCAGCTCACCAGAGACAGGGGTGAGGGCTTTCTTT. It yields the protein CASSPETGVRAFF.

The rearrangement links TRBV20-1 to TRBJ2-1, with D unclear. Germline V gene lookup returns CDR1 DFQATT and CDR2 SNEGSKA (reference sequence). The CDR3 has 11 residues. Trimming removed 6 bases from V and 8 bases from J, with 11 bases in between. The CDR3, as DNA: TGCAGTGCGCAGCACTTAGATGAGCAGTTCTTC. It yields the protein CSAQHLDEQFF.

V gene TRBV6-5 combines with J gene TRBJ2-6; the D is unclear. The V gene's germline CDR1 is MNHEY and CDR2 SVGAGI. V was trimmed by 7 bases and J by 1 base, leaving 8 bases between them. The CDR3 consists of 14 residues. The CDR3 loop reads CASTRVSGANVLTF. The DNA of the CDR3 is TGTGCCAGCACTCGGGTGTCTGGGGCCAACGTCCTGACTTTC.

The chain combines TRBV28 with TRBJ2-6, with D tentatively TRBD1 (5 bases). Germline V gene lookup returns CDR1 MDHEN and CDR2 SYDVKM. Trimming removed 4 bases from V and 3 bases from J, with 13 bases in between. The CDR3 is made up of 16 amino acids. The CDR3 DNA reads as TGTGCCAGCAGTTCACAAGGGGCGTTTGGGGCCAACGTCCTGACTTTC. This gives the protein CASSSQGAFGANVLTF.

The chain is built from TRBV9 and TRBJ1-6, with TRBD1 as a possible D gene (6 bases). CDR1 SGDLS and CDR2 YYNGEE come from the germline V gene. V gave up 3 bases and J gave up 7 bases, with 14 bases separating them. CDR3 length: 15 amino acids. In DNA form, the CDR3 reads TGTGCCAGCAGCGCGGGTAATACAGGGAATTCACCCCTCCACTTT. It codes for CASSAGNTGNSPLHF.